The sequence of this TCR beta chain was determined in a study of CD8 T cells in ankylosing spondylitis. Findings and limits, study-wide: It was reported that disease-linked clones were significantly enriched in matched ankylosing spondylitis synovial fluid.

Germline trimming cut 7 bases from V and 5 bases from J; bases unmatched to any gene: 7. The CDR3 length is 12 residues. CDR1 DFQATT and CDR2 SNEGSKA come from the germline V gene (reference sequence). This clonotype was recorded at least ten times. Antigen: not known. Libraries for TCR beta were made by quantitative 5'-RACE with molecular barcodes. TCRdb passed the 5' RACE reads through MiXCR, listing each CDR3 protein once. The data show 150,000 to 200,000 distinct CDR3 sequences, around 13% seen once. The chain has TRBV20-1 and TRBJ1-2; 7 bases fit TRBD1. The sequenced material came from blood, either unsorted or a sorted T cell fraction (not recorded which). The receptor's source is a female donor with ankylosing spondylitis or in good health (not recorded which). CDR3 in amino acids: CSVTQGLYGYTF. The DNA for the CDR3 is TGCAGTGTTACACAGGGGTTGTATGGCTACACCTTC.